The subject of this entry is one T cell receptor (beta chain). This record comes from a study of blood T cell repertoires in COVID-19. Overall study: T cells, B-cell-depleted T cells, or PBMCs supplied cDNA or gDNA.

This CDR3 region has 15 residues. The germline V and J ends were trimmed by 6 bases and 5 bases, with 18 bases remaining between them. Germline CDR1 reads SEHNR; CDR2 reads FQNEAQ (reference sequence). Sequencing used immunoSEQ multiplex PCR; TCRdb keeps in-frame clones, though not all of them. The profile shows around 85,000 clones, approximately 88% of them singletons. This receptor was obtained from a man aged 55 to 70 with acute or convalescent COVID-19. The sequencing input was peripheral blood. This chain connects TRBV7-9 to TRBJ2-3; D might be TRBD1 (5 bases). DNA of the CDR3: TGTGCCAGCAGTCGGTCGGTAGGGGTAGAAGATACGCAGTATTTT. Its protein is CASSRSVGVEDTQYF.